This is a list of T cell receptor beta chains from one sample in a study of OX40 agonist ivuxolimab in advanced cancers. Using immunoSEQ multiplex PCR, the repertoire was profiled, and TCRdb retains in-frame clones only, with some absent. The sample has 26,000 or so clones; more than 70% are singletons. The sample was CD4+ or CD8+ T cells sorted from blood, taken in a trial of the OX40 agonist ivuxolimab. These receptors were taken from an adult with an advanced solid tumor such as melanoma, head and neck, liver or kidney cancer. The CDR3 runs from the conserved cysteine through the conserved F or W.

j_gene	v_gene	CDR3aa
TRBJ2-1	TRBV10-3	CAISESGPREQFF
TRBJ2-5	TRBV6-6	CASSYAGSGVQETQYF
TRBJ2-5	TRBV7-9	CASSSSGAGETQYF
TRBJ1-2	TRBV7-9	CASSSRDRSNYGYTF
TRBJ2-1	TRBV15	CATSRDPRRGGYNEQFF
TRBJ1-2	TRBV4-1	CASSHVSGEGYTF
TRBJ1-2	TRBV30	CAWSTDRTNYGYTF
TRBJ1-5	TRBV6-1	CASSEQRVVNQPQHF
TRBJ2-7	TRBV6-5	CASIDADTYEQYF
TRBJ1-1	TRBV19	CASSRKGQEGTEAFF
TRBJ2-2	TRBV10-1	CASKQSYNTGELFF
TRBJ2-3	TRBV10-1	CASSPARRGSTDTQYF
TRBJ1-2	TRBV5-6	CASSAGGSGYTF
TRBJ1-1	TRBV7-2	CASSLRTGLNTEAFF
TRBJ1-5	TRBV19	CASSTQAGGTGNQPQHF
TRBJ2-3	TRBV2	CASKGRSSTDTQYF
TRBJ2-7	TRBV11-2	CASTTIPGTEQYF
TRBJ1-1	TRBV6-6	CASRGQAGNRAFF
TRBJ2-1	TRBV28	CASSLWASVTYNEQFF
TRBJ2-3	TRBV6-5	CASLSGPGNTQYF
TRBJ1-6	TRBV7-2	CASSTGYNSPLHF
TRBJ2-2	TRBV27	CASSPRRGGELFF